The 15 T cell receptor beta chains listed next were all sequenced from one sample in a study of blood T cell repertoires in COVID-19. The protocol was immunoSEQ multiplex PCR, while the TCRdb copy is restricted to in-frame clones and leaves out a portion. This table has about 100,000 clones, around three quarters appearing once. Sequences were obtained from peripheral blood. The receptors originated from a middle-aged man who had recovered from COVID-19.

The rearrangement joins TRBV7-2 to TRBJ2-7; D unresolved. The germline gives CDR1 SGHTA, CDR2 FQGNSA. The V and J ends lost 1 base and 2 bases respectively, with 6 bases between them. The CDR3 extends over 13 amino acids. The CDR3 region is CASSLVTAYEQYF. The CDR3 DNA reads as TGTGCCAGCAGCTTAGTTACGGCCTACGAGCAGTACTTC.

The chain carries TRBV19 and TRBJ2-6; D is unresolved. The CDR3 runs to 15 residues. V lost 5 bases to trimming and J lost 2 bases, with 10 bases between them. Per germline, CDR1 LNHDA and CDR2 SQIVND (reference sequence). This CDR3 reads CASSPQTPGANVLTF. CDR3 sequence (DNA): TGTGCCAGTAGTCCACAGACCCCTGGGGCCAACGTCCTGACTTTC. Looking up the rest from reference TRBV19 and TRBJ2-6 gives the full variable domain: DGGITQSPKYLFRKEGQNVTLSCEQNLNHDAMYWYRQDPGQGLRLIYYSQIVNDFQKGDIAEGYSVSREKKESFPLTVTSAQKNPTAFYLCASSPQTPGANVLTFGAGSRLTVL.

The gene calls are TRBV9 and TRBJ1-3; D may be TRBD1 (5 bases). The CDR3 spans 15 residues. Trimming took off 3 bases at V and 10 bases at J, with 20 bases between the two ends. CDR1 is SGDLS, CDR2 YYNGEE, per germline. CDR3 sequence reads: CASSESGTLGETIYF. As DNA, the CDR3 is TGTGCCAGCAGCGAGAGCGGGACTCTTGGGGAGACCATATATTTT. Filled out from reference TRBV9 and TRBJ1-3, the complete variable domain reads DSGVTQTPKHLITATGQRVTLRCSPRSGDLSVYWYQQSLDQGLQFLIQYYNGEERAKGNILERFSAQQFPDLHSELNLSSLELGDSALYFCASSESGTLGETIYFGEGSWLTVV.

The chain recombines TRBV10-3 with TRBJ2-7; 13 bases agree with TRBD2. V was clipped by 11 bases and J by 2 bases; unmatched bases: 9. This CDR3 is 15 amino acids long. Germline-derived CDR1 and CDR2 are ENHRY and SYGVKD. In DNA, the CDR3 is TGTGCCTCTTCCGGGACTAGCGGGACCCCCTACGAGCAGTACTTC. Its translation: CASSGTSGTPYEQYF.

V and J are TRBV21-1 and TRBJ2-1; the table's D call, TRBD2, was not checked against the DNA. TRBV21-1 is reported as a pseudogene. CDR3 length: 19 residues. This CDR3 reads CASSKGAWYSGRSSNEQFF. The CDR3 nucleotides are TGTGCCAGCAGCAAAGGGGCGTGGTATAGCGGGAGGTCCTCGAATGAGCAGTTCTTC.

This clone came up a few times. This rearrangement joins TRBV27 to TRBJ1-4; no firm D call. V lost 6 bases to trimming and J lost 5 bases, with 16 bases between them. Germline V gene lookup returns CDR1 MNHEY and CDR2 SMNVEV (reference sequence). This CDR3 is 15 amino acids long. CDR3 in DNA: TGTGCCAGCAGCGAGGTTTCTGTCGGAAATGAAAAACTGTTTTTT. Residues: CASSEVSVGNEKLFF.

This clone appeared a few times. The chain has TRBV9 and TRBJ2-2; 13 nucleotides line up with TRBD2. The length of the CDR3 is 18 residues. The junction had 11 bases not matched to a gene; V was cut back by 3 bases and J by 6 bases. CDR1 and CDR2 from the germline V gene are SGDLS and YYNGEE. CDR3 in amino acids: CASSEPGTSGILAGELFF. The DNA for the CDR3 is TGTGCCAGCAGCGAGCCCGGGACTAGCGGGATTCTGGCCGGGGAGCTGTTTTTT.

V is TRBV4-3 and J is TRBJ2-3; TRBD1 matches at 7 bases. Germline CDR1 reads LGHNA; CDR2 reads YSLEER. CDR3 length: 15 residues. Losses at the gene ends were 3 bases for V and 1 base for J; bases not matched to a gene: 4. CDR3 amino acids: CASSQRQGGTDTQYF. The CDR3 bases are TGCGCCAGCAGCCAGAGACAGGGTGGCACAGATACGCAGTATTTT.

The chain's CDR3 is CASSLGMNTEAFF. The CDR3 bases are TGTGCCAGCAGTTTAGGTATGAACACTGAAGCTTTCTTT. The chain joins TRBV12-3 or TRBV12-4 to TRBJ1-1; D call uncertain. The V end lost 1 base, the J end lost 0 bases, and 3 bases lay between the germline ends. The CDR3 length is 13 residues.

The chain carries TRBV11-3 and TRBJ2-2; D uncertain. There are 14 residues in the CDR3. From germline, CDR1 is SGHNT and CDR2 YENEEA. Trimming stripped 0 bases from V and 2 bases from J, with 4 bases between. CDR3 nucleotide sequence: TGTGCCAGCAGCTTAGACCCTAACACCGGGGAGCTGTTTTTT. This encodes CASSLDPNTGELFF. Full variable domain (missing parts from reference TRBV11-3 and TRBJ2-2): EAGVVQSPRYKIIEKKQPVAFWCNPISGHNTLYWYLQNLGQGPELLIRYENEEAVDDSQLPKDRFSAERLKGVDSTLKIQPAELGDSAVYLCASSLDPNTGELFFGEGSRLTVL.

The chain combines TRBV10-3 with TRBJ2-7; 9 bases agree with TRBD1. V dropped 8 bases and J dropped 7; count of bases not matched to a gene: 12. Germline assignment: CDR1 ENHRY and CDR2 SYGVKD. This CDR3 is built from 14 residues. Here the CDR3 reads CAIGTGTGFREQYF. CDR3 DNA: TGTGCCATCGGGACCGGGACAGGGTTTCGAGAGCAGTACTTC.

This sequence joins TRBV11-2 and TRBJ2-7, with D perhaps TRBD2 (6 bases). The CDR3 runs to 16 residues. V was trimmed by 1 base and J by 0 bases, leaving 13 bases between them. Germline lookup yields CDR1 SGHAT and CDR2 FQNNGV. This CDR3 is CASSLAYGGSSYEQYF. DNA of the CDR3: TGTGCCAGCAGCTTAGCATACGGGGGAAGCTCCTACGAGCAGTACTTC.

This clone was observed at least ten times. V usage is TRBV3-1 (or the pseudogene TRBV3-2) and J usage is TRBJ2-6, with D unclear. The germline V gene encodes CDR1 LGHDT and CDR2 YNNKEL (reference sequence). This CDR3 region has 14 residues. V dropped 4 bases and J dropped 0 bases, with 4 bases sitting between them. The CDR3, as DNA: TGTGCCAGCAGCCTGAGCTCTGGGGCCAACGTCCTGACTTTC. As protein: CASSLSSGANVLTF.

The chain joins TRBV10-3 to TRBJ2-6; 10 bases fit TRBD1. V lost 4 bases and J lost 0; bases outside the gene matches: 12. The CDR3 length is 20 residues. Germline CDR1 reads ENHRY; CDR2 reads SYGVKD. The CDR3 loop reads CAISGPLGDRGGSGANVLTF. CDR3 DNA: TGTGCCATCAGTGGTCCCCTCGGGGACAGGGGAGGCTCTGGGGCCAACGTCCTGACTTTC.

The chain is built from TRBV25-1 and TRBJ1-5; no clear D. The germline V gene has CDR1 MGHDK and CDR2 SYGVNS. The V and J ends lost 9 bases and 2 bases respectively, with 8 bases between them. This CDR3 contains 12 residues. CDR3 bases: TGTGCCAGTCGGGTTGGCAATCAGCCCCAGCATTTT. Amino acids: CASRVGNQPQHF. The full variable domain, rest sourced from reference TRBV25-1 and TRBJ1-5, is EADIYQTPRYLVIGTGKKITLECSQTMGHDKMYWYQQDPGMELHLIHYSYGVNSTEKGDLSSESTVSRIRTEHFPLTLESARPSHTSQYLCASRVGNQPQHFGDGTRLSIL.